This T cell receptor (beta chain) was recovered during a study of identical twins. Whole-study findings and limits: Carriage of fewer insertions was seen in abundant cord blood beta clonotypes, whereas memory repertoires showed none.

Each CDR3 protein gets one entry after TCRdb re-called the 5' RACE reads with MiXCR. Of a few hundred thousand distinct CDR3 sequences listed, roughly 8.6% are singletons. This clonotype was seen many times. What it binds is unknown. This CDR3 region has 13 residues. V was clipped by 1 base and J by 2 bases, with 5 bases between them. These data were likewise used in another study, on yellow fever vaccine responses in identical twins.

The J gene is TRBJ1-2, the V gene TRBV12-3 or TRBV12-4; the D is unclear. The origin of this receptor is a woman aged 18-30 years in good health. Sequenced: memory (CD45RO+) T cells sorted from blood. The CDR3 DNA follows: TGTGCCAGCAGTTTAGACATCAACTATGGCTACACCTTC. Translation gives CASSLDINYGYTF.